Each of the 29 T cell receptor beta chains below was sequenced from the same sample in a study of cytomegalovirus exposure and HLA in healthy donors. The primer mix had 60 Vbeta and 13 Jbeta primers. The protocol was immunoSEQ multiplex PCR, while the TCRdb copy is restricted to in-frame clones and leaves out a portion. This repertoire includes about 33,000 clones. The source material was PBMCs. These receptors all come from a middle-aged man in good health and CMV-seronegative.

The chain joins TRBV18 to TRBJ2-5; tentative D call: TRBD1 (6 bases). Trimming took off 3 bases at V and 5 bases at J, with 10 bases between the two ends. CDR3 length: 13 residues. CDR1 and CDR2 from the germline V gene are KGHSH and LQKENI. The CDR3 is CASSPVQGETQYF. Here the CDR3 DNA reads TGTGCCAGCTCACCCGTGCAGGGGGAGACCCAGTACTTC.

The chain employs TRBV7-6 and TRBJ2-2; unclear D gene. CDR3 length: 14 amino acids. V was trimmed by 0 bases and J by 1 base, leaving 3 bases between them. The germline gives CDR1 SGHVS, CDR2 FNYEAQ. In DNA, the CDR3 is TGTGCCAGCAGCTTAGCCCAGAACACCGGGGAGCTGTTTTTT. Translating gives CASSLAQNTGELFF.

The chain is built from TRBV6-5 and TRBJ1-5; possibly TRBD1 for D (6 bases). The CDR3 spans 15 residues. Trimming cost V 8 bases and J 5 bases, with 19 bases left between them. Germline lookup yields CDR1 MNHEY and CDR2 SVGAGI. In nucleotides, the CDR3 is TGTGCCAGCTCGGGGGGCGGACCTCCTGATCAGCCCCAGCATTTT. It specifies CASSGGGPPDQPQHF.

The rearrangement links TRBV11-3 to TRBJ1-2, with 7 bases that match TRBD1. Germline V gene sequence: CDR1 SGHNT, CDR2 YENEEA. The CDR3 loop spans 15 amino acids. Germline trimming cut 7 bases from V and 5 bases from J; bases unmatched to any gene: 13. In nucleotides, the CDR3 is TGTGCCAGCACCCGACCGAAGACAGGGAGATATGGCTACACCTTC. Translation gives CASTRPKTGRYGYTF.

The chain combines TRBV5-4 with TRBJ2-7, with D possibly matching TRBD2 (5 bases). The CDR3 runs to 11 residues. In germline, CDR1 is SGHNT, CDR2 YYREEE (reference sequence). V lost 10 bases and J 0 bases, leaving 8 bases between the germline ends. The CDR3 is CAVGGSYEQYF. CDR3 bases: TGTGCCGTTGGAGGCTCCTACGAGCAGTACTTC. Drawing the rest from reference TRBV5-4 and TRBJ2-7, the complete variable domain is ETGVTQSPTHLIKTRGQQVTLRCSSQSGHNTVSWYQQALGQGPQFIFQYYREEENGRGNFPPRFSGLQFPNYSSELNVNALELDDSALYLCAVGGSYEQYFGPGTRLTVT.

The chain combines TRBV4-2 with TRBJ1-2, with D perhaps matching TRBD1 (5 bases). The CDR3 runs 16 residues. Trimming took 3 bases from V and 4 from J, leaving 18 bases between them. Germline V gene data show CDR1 as LGHNA and CDR2 as YNFKEQ. The CDR3 DNA sequence: TGTGCCAGCAGCCAGGGGCCCCAGACAGAGCCCTATGGCTACACCTTC. It specifies CASSQGPQTEPYGYTF.

This chain uses TRBV28 with TRBJ1-2; D gene uncertain. Germline CDR1 and CDR2: MDHEN and SYDVKM. Trimming removed 5 bases at V and 0 bases at J, with 19 bases between. The CDR3 totals 17 residues. The CDR3 reads CASSTLQPPRANYGYTF. The CDR3 nucleotides read TGTGCCAGCAGTACCCTGCAACCTCCCCGGGCTAACTATGGCTACACCTTC.

The chain joins TRBV9 to TRBJ2-7; 7 bases align to TRBD2. The germline gives CDR1 SGDLS, CDR2 YYNGEE. V lost 3 bases to trimming and J lost 6 bases; unmatched junction nucleotides: 15. The CDR3 extends over 16 amino acids. CDR3 sequence: CASSAREGGIQGEQYF. The DNA for the CDR3 is TGTGCCAGCAGCGCCAGGGAGGGAGGGATTCAAGGCGAGCAGTACTTC.

V and J are TRBV18 and TRBJ1-4, with a tentative D call TRBD1 (5 bases). Germline CDR1 and CDR2: KGHSH and LQKENI. The CDR3 sequence is 15 residues long. Trimming stripped 2 bases from V and 8 bases from J, with 15 bases between. The CDR3 region has the DNA TGTGCCAGCTCACCAGACCAACAGGCAGTAGAAAAACTGTTTTTT. Translating gives CASSPDQQAVEKLFF.

To note about this clone: One end of the junction fails to match germline, which may point to a read error. The chain combines TRBV4-2 with TRBJ2-5; 7 nucleotides agree with TRBD1. This CDR3 is 16 amino acids long. Germline V gene lookup returns CDR1 LGHNA and CDR2 YNFKEQ. The CDR3 DNA is TGTGCCAGCAGCCAACTAGGACAGGTGGGGGAAGAGAACCAGTACTTC. It specifies CASSQLGQVGEENQYF.

This chain connects TRBV28 to TRBJ1-2, with D perhaps matching TRBD1 (6 bases). The CDR3 covers 15 residues. V lost 3 bases to trimming and J lost 4 bases, with 15 bases between them. In germline, CDR1 is MDHEN, CDR2 SYDVKM. CDR3 coding DNA: TGTGCCAGCAGTTTTCGTAATGGGGGGGCCTATGGCTACACCTTC. Protein sequence: CASSFRNGGAYGYTF.

This sequence joins TRBV5-1 and TRBJ2-1; 10 bases are a match to TRBD2. With 1 base clipped from V and 10 bases from J, the junction kept 8 bases outside the gene matches. The CDR3 is 15 residues long. Germline values: CDR1 SGHRS, CDR2 YFSETQ. In DNA, the CDR3 is TGCGCCAGCAGCTTGTCTACTAGCGGGACCGTGGAGCAGTTCTTC. Protein product: CASSLSTSGTVEQFF.

J is TRBJ1-5 and V is TRBV6-6; 10 bases map to TRBD1. V trimming: 6 bases; J trimming: 3 bases; junction bases outside the gene matches: 5. Germline V CDR1 and CDR2: MNHNY, SVGAGI (reference sequence). This CDR3 contains 15 residues. In DNA, the CDR3 is TGTGCCAGCAGCCAGACAGGGGGCTACAATCAGCCCCAGCATTTT. It yields the protein CASSQTGGYNQPQHF.

This chain joins TRBV4-2 and TRBJ2-5; TRBD2 might be the D (7 bases). The J call may be in error: the DNA end matches TRBJ2-7 better. Germline V gene lookup returns CDR1 LGHNA and CDR2 YNFKEQ. This CDR3 region has 15 residues. CDR3 protein: CASSQGGLADYEQYF. CDR3 coding DNA: TGTGCCAGCAGCCAAGGGGGGCTAGCGGATTACGAGCAGTACTTC.

V gene TRBV6-6 combines with J gene TRBJ1-1; D not resolved. The CDR3 has 12 residues. V lost 0 bases and J lost 8, with 7 bases in between. Germline CDR1 is MNHNY and CDR2 is SVGAGI (reference sequence). The CDR3 protein is CASSYSAGEAFF. The CDR3 DNA follows: TGTGCCAGCAGTTACTCGGCGGGGGAAGCTTTCTTT.

The rearrangement joins TRBV25-1 to TRBJ2-5; 12 bases are shared with TRBD2. This CDR3 spans 15 amino acids. The germline V gene has CDR1 MGHDK and CDR2 SYGVNS. V shed 4 bases and J 5 bases; nucleotides not matched to a gene: 5. The CDR3 coding sequence is TGTGCCAGCAGTGCGCTAGCGGGAGGGGGGGAGACCCAGTACTTC. This gives the protein CASSALAGGGETQYF.

This sequence joins TRBV28 and TRBJ1-2; D call uncertain. Germline CDR1 MDHEN, CDR2 SYDVKM. The CDR3 contains 12 residues. V was shortened by 4 bases and J by 8 bases, with 11 bases between the two germline ends. The chain's CDR3 is CASSSVREGYTF. Written as DNA, the CDR3 is TGTGCCAGCAGTTCCGTCCGGGAGGGCTACACCTTC.

This chain connects TRBV4-1 to TRBJ1-1; 9 bases are shared with TRBD1. Germline V gene sequence: CDR1 MGHRA, CDR2 YSYEKL. V was pared by 6 bases and J by 4 bases, with 15 bases of the junction left unmatched. The CDR3 runs 17 residues. CDR3 protein: CASRAGTGKMRGTEAFF. CDR3 DNA sequence: TGCGCCAGCAGGGCCGGGACAGGGAAGATGAGGGGCACTGAAGCTTTCTTT.

This chain joins TRBV7-9 and TRBJ2-1, with 7 bases matching TRBD2. CDR1 is SEHNR and CDR2 is FQNEAQ in the germline V gene (reference sequence). J lost 3 bases, V lost 6 bases, and 5 bases had no gene match. The CDR3 runs to 14 residues. CDR3 sequence (DNA): TGTGCCAGCAGGGACTCTAGCGGCTACAATGAGCAGTTCTTC. Protein sequence: CASRDSSGYNEQFF.

The chain recombines TRBV27 with TRBJ2-6; D gene ambiguous. Trimming took off 6 bases at V and 2 bases at J, with 5 bases between the two ends. Germline CDR1 MNHEY, CDR2 SMNVEV (reference sequence). The CDR3 runs to 13 residues. The CDR3: CASRIAGANVLTF. DNA for the CDR3: TGTGCCAGCAGAATCGCTGGGGCCAACGTCCTGACTTTC.

The chain joins TRBV4-2 to TRBJ2-7, with 9 positions matching TRBD2. Germline assignment: CDR1 LGHNA and CDR2 YNFKEQ. The CDR3 loop spans 18 amino acids. V was pared by 0 bases and J by 8 bases, with 17 bases of the junction left unmatched. The CDR3 DNA reads TGTGCCAGCAGCCAAGAGATCCGTGGCGGGAGGGCAAGTGTCAAGCAGTACTTC. Amino acid sequence: CASSQEIRGGRASVKQYF.

This rearrangement joins TRBV6-4 to TRBJ2-3; 10 nucleotides agree with TRBD2. The CDR3 has 15 amino acids. Germline trimming cut 6 bases from V and 0 bases from J; bases unmatched to any gene: 3. Germline V gene lookup returns CDR1 MRHNA and CDR2 SNTAGT. CDR3 loop: CASSVTSGSTDTQYF. Here the CDR3 DNA reads TGTGCCAGCAGCGTGACTAGCGGGAGCACAGATACGCAGTATTTT.

This chain uses TRBV6-5 with TRBJ1-5; tentatively, D is TRBD1 (6 bases). Deletions cut 6 bases from V and 2 bases from J, with 14 bases between. The CDR3 extends over 15 amino acids. Per the germline V gene, CDR1 is MNHEY and CDR2 is SVGAGI. The chain's CDR3 is CASRSQGSGNQPQHF. CDR3 coding DNA: TGTGCCAGCAGGTCACAGGGATCAGGCAATCAGCCCCAGCATTTT.

This chain uses TRBV18 with TRBJ1-2; 7 positions match TRBD1. The CDR3 has 17 residues. The V and J ends lost 0 bases and 0 bases, in that order; junction bases with no gene match: 7. Germline V gives CDR1 KGHSH, CDR2 LQKENI. CDR3 sequence reads: CASSPPVRGTANYGYTF. Here the CDR3 DNA reads TGTGCCAGCTCACCACCGGTCAGGGGGACAGCTAACTATGGCTACACCTTC.

This sequence joins TRBV4-3 and TRBJ2-5; the D is unclear. The J call may be faulty, since TRBJ2-7 better matches the DNA end. CDR1 and CDR2 from the germline V gene are LGHNA and YSLEER. This CDR3 spans 14 amino acids. CDR3 DNA sequence: TGCGCCAGCAGCCAAGTCCTAGGAGCCTACGAGCAGTACTTC. Its translation: CASSQVLGAYEQYF.

Worth noting for this clone: One junction end does not reproduce the germline sequence, and a read error may be involved. The chain couples TRBV6-5 to TRBJ1-5; D unclear. Germline CDR1 reads MNHEY; CDR2 reads SVGAGI. This CDR3 has 13 amino acids. CDR3 protein: CASRAGGNQHQHF. The DNA of the CDR3 is TGTGCCAGCAGGGCCGGAGGCAATCAGCACCAGCATTTT.

In the case of this clone: A read error may account for a junction end that differs from germline. The chain joins TRBV5-4 to TRBJ2-7; D perhaps matches TRBD2 (7 bases). Germline assignment: CDR1 SGHNT and CDR2 YYREEE (reference sequence). The CDR3 has 15 amino acids. Here the CDR3 DNA reads TGTGCCAGCAGTACGGGGGGCAGGGCGGCGTACGAGCAGTATTTC. It specifies CASSTGGRAAYEQYF.

V gene TRBV25-1 combines with J gene TRBJ1-4; D is unresolved. The CDR3 consists of 14 residues. The V and J ends lost 3 bases and 3 bases respectively, with 8 bases between them. Germline V lookup: CDR1 MGHDK, CDR2 SYGVNS. CDR3 bases: TGTGCCAGCAGTGAGGGCAGTGCTAATGAAAAACTGTTTTTT. This encodes CASSEGSANEKLFF. Together with reference TRBV25-1 and TRBJ1-4, the CDR3 gives the full variable domain: EADIYQTPRYLVIGTGKKITLECSQTMGHDKMYWYQQDPGMELHLIHYSYGVNSTEKGDLSSESTVSRIRTEHFPLTLESARPSHTSQYLCASSEGSANEKLFFGSGTQLSVL.

This chain connects TRBV18 to TRBJ1-1; 7 bases match TRBD1. The germline gives CDR1 KGHSH, CDR2 LQKENI. This CDR3 is 17 amino acids long. The V gene end was trimmed by 1 base and the J gene end by 3 bases; junction bases not matched to a gene: 11. Written as DNA, the CDR3 is TGTGCCAGCTCACCACGCCGGGACAGCTCCGGGGACACTGAAGCTTTCTTT. Residues: CASSPRRDSSGDTEAFF.